A single sample gave rise to the 27 T cell receptor beta chains below, sequenced in a study of blood T cell repertoires in COVID-19. TCRdb keeps only in-frame clones here, not all; method: immunoSEQ multiplex PCR. The profile covers under 450,000 clones, with about 90% appearing a single time and around 3% taken by the ten largest. The sample taken for sequencing was PBMCs or T cells enriched from blood (not recorded which). The receptors were sampled from a woman in her 30s who had recovered from COVID-19.

The rearrangement uses TRBV4-1 and TRBJ1-4, with D perhaps matching TRBD1 (6 bases). The germline gives CDR1 MGHRA, CDR2 YSYEKL. Trimming took off 0 bases at V and 7 bases at J, with 12 bases between the two ends. The CDR3 sequence is 15 residues long. CDR3 loop: CASSQDPGVTEKLFF. The DNA for the CDR3 is TGCGCCAGCAGCCAAGATCCAGGGGTGACTGAAAAACTGTTTTTT.

This rearrangement joins TRBV7-8 to TRBJ2-7; no definite D call. The CDR3 runs 11 residues. Germline CDR1 SGHVS, CDR2 FQNEAQ. Deletions cut 1 base from V and 6 bases from J, with 4 bases between. The CDR3 here is CASSLELEQYF. The CDR3, as DNA: TGTGCCAGCAGCTTAGAGCTCGAGCAGTACTTC.

The gene calls are TRBV5-5 and TRBJ2-7; tentatively, D is TRBD1 (6 bases). The V end lost 5 bases, the J end lost 4 bases, and 10 bases lay between the germline ends. This CDR3 is built from 12 residues. The germline V gene has CDR1 SGHKS and CDR2 YYEKEE (reference sequence). CDR3 nucleotide sequence: TGTGCCAGCAGTTTCACAGGGTACGAGCAGTACTTC. Translating it yields CASSFTGYEQYF.

CDR3 region: CATQMQGSSADTQYF. In nucleotides, the CDR3 is TGTGCCACCCAGATGCAGGGGTCTTCCGCAGATACGCAGTATTTT. The chain carries TRBV28 and TRBJ2-3; maybe TRBD1 (6 bases). The CDR3 spans 15 residues. Trimming left V 10 bases short and J 4 bases short, with 21 bases between. Germline V gene lookup returns CDR1 MDHEN and CDR2 SYDVKM.

This clone was seen a single time. The gene calls are TRBV7-9 and TRBJ2-7, with D hard to call. CDR3 size: 17 residues. Trimming cost V 1 base and J 4 bases, with 20 bases left between them. The germline V gene encodes CDR1 SEHNR and CDR2 FQNEAQ (reference sequence). The DNA of the CDR3 is TGTGCCAGCAGCTTAGGAAACCCCCCAGCGAGAGAGTACGAGCAGTACTTC. This sequence encodes CASSLGNPPAREYEQYF. The full variable domain, rest sourced from reference TRBV7-9 and TRBJ2-7, is DTGVSQNPRHKITKRGQNVTFRCDPISEHNRLYWYRQTLGQGPEFLTYFQNEAQLEKSRLLSDRFSAERPKGSFSTLEIQRTEQGDSAMYLCASSLGNPPAREYEQYFGPGTRLTVT.

The genes are TRBV27 and TRBJ1-1; 7 nucleotides line up with TRBD1. CDR1 and CDR2 (germline): MNHEY, SMNVEV (reference sequence). J lost 11 bases, V lost 6 bases, and 12 bases had no gene match. The CDR3 has 13 residues. CDR3 bases: TGTGCCAGCAGCCGTACAGGGGTAAGTGGGGCTTTCTTT. Translation gives CASSRTGVSGAFF.

The chain couples TRBV12-3 or TRBV12-4 to TRBJ2-7, with D possibly matching TRBD1 (6 bases). This CDR3 region has 13 residues. V shed 6 bases and J shed 2 bases, with 11 bases lying between them. The CDR3 DNA reads as TGTGCCAGCAGGGTGACAGGTCCCTACGAGCAGTACTTC. It specifies CASRVTGPYEQYF.

This chain joins TRBV7-6 and TRBJ1-5; no clear D. The CDR3 covers 15 residues. V was pared by 2 bases and J by 3 bases, with 11 bases between. Looked up from germline, CDR1 is SGHVS and CDR2 is FNYEAQ. The CDR3 reads CASSLSEGTNQPQHF. The DNA for the CDR3 is TGTGCCAGCAGCTTATCAGAGGGAACCAATCAGCCCCAGCATTTT.

The chain employs TRBV9 and TRBJ2-1, with 9 nucleotides matching TRBD2. The length of the CDR3 is 17 residues. Germline-derived CDR1 and CDR2 are SGDLS and YYNGEE. Germline trimming cut 0 bases from V and 5 bases from J; bases unmatched to any gene: 9. This chain's CDR3 is CASSVVSGGRPDNEQFF. The DNA of the CDR3 is TGTGCCAGCAGCGTAGTTAGCGGGGGAAGACCTGACAATGAGCAGTTCTTC.

V and J are TRBV9 and TRBJ2-5, with D perhaps matching TRBD2 (6 bases). This CDR3 is built from 16 residues. The V gene's germline CDR1 is SGDLS and CDR2 YYNGEE. Trimming shortened V by 0 bases and J by 0 bases, and 12 bases separated the two germline ends. Written as DNA, the CDR3 is TGTGCCAGCAGCGTAGGAGTAGCGGAGTACCAAGAGACCCAGTACTTC. Translating gives CASSVGVAEYQETQYF.

V usage is TRBV13 and J usage is TRBJ2-5, with D maybe TRBD2 (5 bases). Germline-derived CDR1 and CDR2 are PRHDT and FYEKMQ (reference sequence). V lost 5 bases and J lost 0, with 16 bases in between. This CDR3 has 16 amino acids. The CDR3 DNA reads TGTGCCAGCAGCAGGCCCGGCGGGCCCCACCAAGAGACCCAGTACTTC. It yields the protein CASSRPGGPHQETQYF.

V usage is TRBV14 and J usage is TRBJ2-1; 7 positions agree with TRBD2. The V and J ends lost 0 bases and 3 bases, in that order; junction bases with no gene match: 8. This CDR3 region has 17 residues. The germline gives CDR1 SGHDN, CDR2 FVKESK. The CDR3 spells CASSQDSYLAVYNEQFF. CDR3 sequence (DNA): TGTGCCAGCAGCCAAGATAGTTACCTAGCGGTCTACAATGAGCAGTTCTTC.

The chain carries TRBV18 and TRBJ2-7; 7 nucleotides align to TRBD1. This CDR3 contains 16 residues. V shed 3 bases and J 0 bases; nucleotides not matched to a gene: 8. The germline V gene has CDR1 KGHSH and CDR2 LQKENI. CDR3 residues: CASSPKGGPSSYEQYF. Written as DNA, the CDR3 is TGTGCCAGCTCACCTAAAGGGGGCCCGAGCTCCTACGAGCAGTACTTC. The whole variable domain, filled in from reference TRBV18 and TRBJ2-7, reads NAGVMQNPRHLVRRRGQEARLRCSPMKGHSHVYWYRQLPEEGLKFMVYLQKENIIDESGMPKERFSAEFPKEGPSILRIQQVVRGDSAAYFCASSPKGGPSSYEQYFGPGTRLTVT.

V is TRBV7-6 and J is TRBJ2-1, with 9 bases fitting TRBD2. The V gene's germline CDR1 is SGHVS and CDR2 FNYEAQ. The CDR3 is made up of 15 amino acids. Trimming at V came to 1 base and at J to 4 bases, leaving 2 bases not matched to a gene. The CDR3 nucleotides read TGTGCCAGCAGCTTAGTAGCGGGAGCTTACAATGAGCAGTTCTTC. Translated, it gives CASSLVAGAYNEQFF.

The chain couples TRBV14 to TRBJ2-7; TRBD1 matches 7 bases. Trimming took 2 bases from V and 6 from J; bases not matched to a gene: 7. There are 14 residues in the CDR3. Germline loops: CDR1 SGHDN, CDR2 FVKESK. The CDR3 DNA sequence: TGTGCCAGCAGCCAATTGACAGGGAGATCCGAGCAGTACTTC. This codes for CASSQLTGRSEQYF.

The gene calls are TRBV29-1 and TRBJ2-1; D perhaps matches TRBD2 (6 bases). The germline CDR1 and CDR2 sequences are SQVTM and ANQGSEA. The V and J ends lost 7 bases and 2 bases respectively, with 9 bases between them. CDR3 size: 12 residues. CDR3 DNA: TGCAGCGGGGGACTTACCTACAATGAGCAGTTCTTC. Amino acids: CSGGLTYNEQFF.

V gene TRBV5-1 combines with J gene TRBJ1-4, with TRBD1 as a possible D gene (6 bases). Trimming left V 0 bases short and J 4 bases short, with 16 bases between. CDR3 length: 17 amino acids. The germline gives CDR1 SGHRS, CDR2 YFSETQ. The CDR3 sequence: CASSLAHMGADNEKLFF. The CDR3 region has the DNA TGCGCCAGCAGCTTGGCCCACATGGGGGCAGATAATGAAAAACTGTTTTTT.

This chain connects TRBV27 to TRBJ1-1; 7 bases align to TRBD1. Per the germline V gene, CDR1 is MNHEY and CDR2 is SMNVEV (reference sequence). V trimming: 3 bases; J trimming: 10 bases; junction bases outside the gene matches: 17. The CDR3 extends over 16 amino acids. This CDR3 reads CASSFHPPGQPKGAFF. In DNA form, the CDR3 reads TGTGCCAGCAGTTTTCACCCGCCGGGACAGCCGAAAGGAGCTTTCTTT.

This chain joins TRBV9 and TRBJ2-3; 12 bases line up with TRBD2. After removal of 2 bases from V and 2 bases from J, the junction contained 3 bases not matched to a gene. The CDR3 consists of 16 residues. Germline V CDR1 and CDR2: SGDLS, YYNGEE. CDR3 DNA: TGTGCCAGCAGCGTCCTAGCGGGGGGGCACACAGATACGCAGTATTTT. Amino acids: CASSVLAGGHTDTQYF.

The genes are TRBV4-1 and TRBJ2-1, with TRBD2 matching over 11 bases. The germline CDR1 and CDR2 sequences are MGHRA and YSYEKL. CDR3 length equals 17 residues. J gave up 6 bases and V 2 bases, and 9 bases lay outside the gene matches. In DNA form, the CDR3 reads TGCGCCAGCAGCCAACCCATGCTAGCGGGGGGCCGCAATGAGCAGTTCTTC. Translated: CASSQPMLAGGRNEQFF.

The gene calls are TRBV5-4 and TRBJ2-7; D is uncertain. This CDR3 region has 12 residues. Germline assignment: CDR1 SGHNT and CDR2 YYREEE (reference sequence). V dropped 0 bases and J dropped 3 bases, with 4 bases sitting between them. The CDR3 sequence is CASSLVGYEQYF. The CDR3 DNA sequence: TGTGCCAGCAGCTTGGTCGGCTACGAGCAGTACTTC.

V is TRBV5-6 and J is TRBJ2-1, with 7 bases matching TRBD2. Germline V gene sequence: CDR1 SGHDT, CDR2 YYEEEE. The ends lost 4 bases at V and 9 bases at J; junction bases unmatched: 16. This CDR3 spans 16 amino acids. CDR3 amino acids: CASSQPGGGGRSEQFF. The CDR3 region has the DNA TGTGCCAGCAGCCAACCGGGGGGAGGCGGGCGCAGTGAGCAGTTCTTC.

DNA of the CDR3: TGTGCCAGCAGCCAAGCTCAGATATACGAGCAGTACTTC. This gives the protein CASSQAQIYEQYF. The chain recombines TRBV3-1 (or the pseudogene TRBV3-2) with TRBJ2-7; D not certain. CDR3 length equals 13 residues. V was cut by 1 base and J by 4 bases, with 8 bases left in between. The germline V gene has CDR1 LGHDT and CDR2 YNNKEL (reference sequence).

This chain uses TRBV28 with TRBJ2-1; D not certain. Trimming removed 6 bases at V and 7 bases at J, with 19 bases between. CDR1 is MDHEN, CDR2 SYDVKM, per germline. The CDR3 sequence is 15 residues long. CDR3 protein: CASSPPIQLVNEQFF. CDR3 sequence (DNA): TGTGCCAGCAGCCCCCCTATACAGCTGGTAAATGAGCAGTTCTTC.

V is TRBV12-3 or TRBV12-4 and J is TRBJ1-1; D is perhaps TRBD1 (6 bases). The CDR3 contains 13 residues. V dropped 6 bases and J dropped 0 bases, with 8 bases sitting between them. CDR3 bases: TGTGCCAGCAGACGACAGGTGAACACTGAAGCTTTCTTT. This encodes CASRRQVNTEAFF.

V is TRBV10-3 and J is TRBJ1-5, with D uncertain. V lost 6 bases, J lost 5 bases, and 14 bases lay in between. Germline V gene sequence: CDR1 ENHRY, CDR2 SYGVKD. There are 14 residues in the CDR3. DNA of the CDR3: TGTGCCATCAGCACGGGGTTTGGGGATCAGCCCCAGCATTTT. It translates to CAISTGFGDQPQHF.

The chain recombines TRBV6-1 with TRBJ2-2, with 11 bases identical to TRBD2. The CDR3 is made up of 16 amino acids. Trimming at V came to 2 bases and at J to 4 bases, leaving 3 bases not matched to a gene. The germline V gene has CDR1 MNHNS and CDR2 SASEGT. CDR3 coding DNA: TGTGCCAGCAGTGAACTACTAGCGGGAGTCACCGGGGAGCTGTTTTTT. It codes for CASSELLAGVTGELFF.